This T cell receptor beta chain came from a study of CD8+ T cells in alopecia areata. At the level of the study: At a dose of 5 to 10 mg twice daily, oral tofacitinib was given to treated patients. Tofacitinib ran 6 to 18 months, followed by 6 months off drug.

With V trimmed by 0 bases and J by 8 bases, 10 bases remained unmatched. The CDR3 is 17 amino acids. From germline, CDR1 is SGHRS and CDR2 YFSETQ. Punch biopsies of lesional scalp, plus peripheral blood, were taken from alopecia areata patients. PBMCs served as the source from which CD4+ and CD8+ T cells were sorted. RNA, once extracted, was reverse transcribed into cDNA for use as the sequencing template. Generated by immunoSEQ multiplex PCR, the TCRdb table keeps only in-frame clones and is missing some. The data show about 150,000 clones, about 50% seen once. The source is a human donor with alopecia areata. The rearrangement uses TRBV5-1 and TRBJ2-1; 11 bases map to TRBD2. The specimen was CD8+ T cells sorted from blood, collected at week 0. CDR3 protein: CASSLGTSGRNGDEQFF. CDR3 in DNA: TGCGCCAGCAGCTTGGGGACTAGCGGGCGAAATGGGGATGAGCAGTTCTTC.